The clone carrying this T cell receptor beta chain was picked up one time. This specimen belongs to a study of breast tumors, draining lymph nodes, adjacent tissues. TCRdb redid the calling of the multiplex PCR reads with MiXCR, one entry per CDR3 protein. Among 180,000 or so distinct CDR3 sequences listed, roughly a third were seen once. Breast cancer patients provided tissue from their axillary draining lymph nodes. The germline V gene has CDR1 SGDLS and CDR2 YYNGEE. V was pared by 0 bases and J by 5 bases, with 12 bases between. The CDR3 consists of 15 residues. This TCR came from a female donor with breast cancer. Some clones in this sample may be carry-over from other donors' samples. The sequenced sample was axillary lymph node tissue. The V and J genes are TRBV9 and TRBJ1-3; D remains unclear. This CDR3 reads CASSVGQGPRNTIYF. CDR3 in DNA: TGTGCCAGCAGCGTAGGACAAGGCCCTAGAAACACCATATATTTT. Combining the CDR3 with reference TRBV9 and TRBJ1-3 gives the whole variable domain DSGVTQTPKHLITATGQRVTLRCSPRSGDLSVYWYQQSLDQGLQFLIQYYNGEERAKGNILERFSAQQFPDLHSELNLSSLELGDSALYFCASSVGQGPRNTIYFGEGSWLTVV.